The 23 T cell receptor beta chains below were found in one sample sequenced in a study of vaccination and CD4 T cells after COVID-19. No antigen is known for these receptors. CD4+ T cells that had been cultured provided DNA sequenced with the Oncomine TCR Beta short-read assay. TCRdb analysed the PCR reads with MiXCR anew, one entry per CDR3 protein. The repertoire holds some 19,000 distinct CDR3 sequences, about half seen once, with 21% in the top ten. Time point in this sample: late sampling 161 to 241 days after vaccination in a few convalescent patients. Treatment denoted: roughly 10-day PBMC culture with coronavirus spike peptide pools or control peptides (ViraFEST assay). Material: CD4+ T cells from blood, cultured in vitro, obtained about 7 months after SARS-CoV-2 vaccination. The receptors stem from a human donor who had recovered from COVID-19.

The CDR3, as DNA: TGTGCCAGCTCACCACCTCAAGGTCTCACAGATACGCAGTATTTT. Its translation is CASSPPQGLTDTQYF. The chain carries TRBV18 and TRBJ2-3; D uncertain. Trimming took off 0 bases at V and 2 bases at J, with 9 bases between the two ends. Germline V CDR1 and CDR2: KGHSH, LQKENI. There are 15 residues in the CDR3.

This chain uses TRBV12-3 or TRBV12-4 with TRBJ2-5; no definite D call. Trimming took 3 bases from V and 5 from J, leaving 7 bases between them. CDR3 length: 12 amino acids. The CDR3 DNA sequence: TGTGCCAGCAGTTTCTCGTATGAGACCCAGTACTTC. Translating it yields CASSFSYETQYF.

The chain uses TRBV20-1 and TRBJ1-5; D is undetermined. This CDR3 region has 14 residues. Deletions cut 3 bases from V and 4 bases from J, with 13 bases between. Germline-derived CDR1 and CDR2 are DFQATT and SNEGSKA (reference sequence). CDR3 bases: TGCAGTGCTAGCCGCGGTTTAGCAAATCAGCCCCAGCATTTT. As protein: CSASRGLANQPQHF.

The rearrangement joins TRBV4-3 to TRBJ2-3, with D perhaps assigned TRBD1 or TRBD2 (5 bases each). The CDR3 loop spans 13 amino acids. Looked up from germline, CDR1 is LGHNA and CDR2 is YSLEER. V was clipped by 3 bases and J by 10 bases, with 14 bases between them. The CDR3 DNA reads TGCGCCAGCAGCCACGCAGGGAGTAGGCCGCAGTATTTT. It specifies CASSHAGSRPQYF.

CDR3 in DNA: TGTGCCACCAGCAGACATGGACTAAGCGGAAACACCATATATTTT. Translation: CATSRHGLSGNTIYF. The V gene is TRBV15, the J gene TRBJ1-3; D not resolved. CDR1 and CDR2 (germline): LNHNV, YYDKDF (reference sequence). CDR3 size: 15 residues. V gave up 2 bases and J gave up 4 bases, with 12 bases separating them. Full variable domain (rest looked up from reference TRBV15 and TRBJ1-3): DAMVIQNPRYQVTQFGKPVTLSCSQTLNHNVMYWYQQKSSQAPKLLFHYYDKDFNNEADTPDNFQSRRPNTSFCFLDIRSPGLGDTAMYLCATSRHGLSGNTIYFGEGSWLTVV.

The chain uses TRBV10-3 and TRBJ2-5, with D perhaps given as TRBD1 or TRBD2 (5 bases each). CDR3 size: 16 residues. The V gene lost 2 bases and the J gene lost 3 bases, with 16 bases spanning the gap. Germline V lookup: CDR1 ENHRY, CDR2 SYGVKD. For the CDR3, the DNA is TGTGCCATCAGTGAGGTGGGCAGTTGGGGGAAAGAGACCCAGTACTTC. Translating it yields CAISEVGSWGKETQYF.

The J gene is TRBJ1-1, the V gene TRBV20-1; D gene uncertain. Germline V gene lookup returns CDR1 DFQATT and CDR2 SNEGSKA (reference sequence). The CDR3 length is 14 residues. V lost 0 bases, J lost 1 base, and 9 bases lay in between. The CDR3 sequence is CSARDPNRNTEAFF. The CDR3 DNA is TGCAGTGCTAGAGATCCCAACAGGAACACTGAAGCTTTCTTT.

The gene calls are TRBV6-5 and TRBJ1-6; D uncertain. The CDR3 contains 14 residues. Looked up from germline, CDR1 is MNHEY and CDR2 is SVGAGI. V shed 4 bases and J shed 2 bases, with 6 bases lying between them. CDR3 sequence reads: CASSSGPYNSPLHF. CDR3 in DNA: TGTGCCAGCAGTTCTGGACCCTATAATTCACCCCTCCACTTT.

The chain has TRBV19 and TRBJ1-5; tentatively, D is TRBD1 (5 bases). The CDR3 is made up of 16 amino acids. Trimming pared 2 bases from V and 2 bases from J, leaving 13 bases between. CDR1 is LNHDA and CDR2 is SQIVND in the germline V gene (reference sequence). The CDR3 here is CASSIRQNVGNQPQHF. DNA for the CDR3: TGTGCCAGTAGTATACGACAGAATGTCGGCAATCAGCCCCAGCATTTT.

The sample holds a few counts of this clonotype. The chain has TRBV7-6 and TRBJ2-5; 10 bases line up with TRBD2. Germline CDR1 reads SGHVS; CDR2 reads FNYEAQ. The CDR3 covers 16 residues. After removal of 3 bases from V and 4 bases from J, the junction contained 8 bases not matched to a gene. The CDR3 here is CASSLWGSGRRETQYF. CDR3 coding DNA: TGTGCCAGCAGCTTGTGGGGTAGCGGGAGGAGAGAGACCCAGTACTTC.

DNA for the CDR3: TGTGCCAGCAGCTCACTAGCGGGCACAGATACGCAGTATTTT. As protein: CASSSLAGTDTQYF. The chain carries TRBV7-3 and TRBJ2-3; 8 bases match TRBD2. Germline CDR1 reads SGHTA; CDR2 reads FQGTGA. Trimming at V came to 4 bases and at J to 1 base, leaving 1 base not matched to a gene. CDR3 length equals 14 residues.

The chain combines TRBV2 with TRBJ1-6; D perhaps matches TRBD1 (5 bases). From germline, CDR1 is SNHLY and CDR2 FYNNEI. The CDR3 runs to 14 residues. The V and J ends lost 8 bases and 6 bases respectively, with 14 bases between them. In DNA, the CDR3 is TGTGCCAGCCGGCCCACAGGTTTTAATTCACCCCTCCACTTT. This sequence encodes CASRPTGFNSPLHF. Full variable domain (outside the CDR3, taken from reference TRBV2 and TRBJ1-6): EPEVTQTPSHQVTQMGQEVILRCVPISNHLYFYWYRQILGQKVEFLVSFYNNEISEKSEIFDDQFSVERPDGSNFTLKIRSTKLEDSAMYFCASRPTGFNSPLHFGNGTRLTVT.

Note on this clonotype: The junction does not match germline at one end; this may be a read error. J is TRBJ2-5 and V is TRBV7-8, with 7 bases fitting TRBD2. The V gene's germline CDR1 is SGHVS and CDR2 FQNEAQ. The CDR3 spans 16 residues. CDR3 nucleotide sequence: TGTGCCAGCAGCGCAAGAAAACTAGCGTACCAAAAGACCCAGTACTTC. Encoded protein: CASSARKLAYQKTQYF.

The chain's CDR3 is CAISERANYGYTF. DNA of the CDR3: TGTGCCATCAGTGAACGGGCCAACTATGGCTACACCTTC. V is TRBV10-3 and J is TRBJ1-2; no clear D gene. The CDR3 spans 13 residues. Trimming took off 3 bases at V and 2 bases at J, with 7 bases between the two ends. Per the germline V gene, CDR1 is ENHRY and CDR2 is SYGVKD.

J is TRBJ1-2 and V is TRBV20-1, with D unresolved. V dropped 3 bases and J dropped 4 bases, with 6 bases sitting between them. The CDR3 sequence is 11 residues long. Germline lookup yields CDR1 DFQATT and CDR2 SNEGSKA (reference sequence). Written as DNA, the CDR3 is TGCAGTGCTAGGGGTCCCTATGGCTACACCTTC. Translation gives CSARGPYGYTF.

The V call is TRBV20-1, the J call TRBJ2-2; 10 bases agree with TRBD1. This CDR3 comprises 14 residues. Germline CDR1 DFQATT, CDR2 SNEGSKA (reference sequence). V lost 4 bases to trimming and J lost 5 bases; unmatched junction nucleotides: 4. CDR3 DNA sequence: TGCAGTGCTACTGACAGGGGGCGGACCGGGGAGCTGTTTTTT. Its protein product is CSATDRGRTGELFF.

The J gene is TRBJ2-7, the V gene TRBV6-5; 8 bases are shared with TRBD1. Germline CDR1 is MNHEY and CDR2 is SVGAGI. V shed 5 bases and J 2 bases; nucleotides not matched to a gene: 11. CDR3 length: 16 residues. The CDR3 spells CASSGGGRGHTYEQYF. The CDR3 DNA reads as TGTGCCAGCAGTGGCGGAGGCAGGGGGCATACCTACGAGCAGTACTTC.

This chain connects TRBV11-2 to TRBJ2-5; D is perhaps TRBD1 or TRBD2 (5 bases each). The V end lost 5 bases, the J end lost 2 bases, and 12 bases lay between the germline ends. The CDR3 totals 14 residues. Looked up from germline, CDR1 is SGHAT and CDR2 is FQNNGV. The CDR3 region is CASSLRGPQETQYF. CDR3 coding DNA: TGTGCCAGCAGCCTCCGGGGCCCTCAAGAGACCCAGTACTTC.

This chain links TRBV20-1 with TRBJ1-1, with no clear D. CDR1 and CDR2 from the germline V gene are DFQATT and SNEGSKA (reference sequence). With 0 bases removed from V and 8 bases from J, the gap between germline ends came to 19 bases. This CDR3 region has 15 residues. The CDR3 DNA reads TGCAGTGCTAGAGATCAAACACGGGCGCGTAGCGAAGCTTTCTTT. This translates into CSARDQTRARSEAFF.

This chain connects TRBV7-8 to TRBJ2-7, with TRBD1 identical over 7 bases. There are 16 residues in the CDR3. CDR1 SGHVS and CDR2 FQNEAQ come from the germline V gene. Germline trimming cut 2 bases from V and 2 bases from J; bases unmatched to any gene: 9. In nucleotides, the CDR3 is TGTGCCAGCAGCTTATCTCGTGACAGGGCGACCTACGAGCAGTACTTC. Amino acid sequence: CASSLSRDRATYEQYF.

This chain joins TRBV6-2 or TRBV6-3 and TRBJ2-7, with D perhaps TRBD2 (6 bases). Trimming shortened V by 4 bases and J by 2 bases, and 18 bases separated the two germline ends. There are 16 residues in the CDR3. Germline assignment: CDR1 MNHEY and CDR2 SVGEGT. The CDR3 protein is CASSLWEAGSAYEQYF. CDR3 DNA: TGTGCCAGCAGTTTATGGGAGGCAGGGTCTGCCTACGAGCAGTACTTC.

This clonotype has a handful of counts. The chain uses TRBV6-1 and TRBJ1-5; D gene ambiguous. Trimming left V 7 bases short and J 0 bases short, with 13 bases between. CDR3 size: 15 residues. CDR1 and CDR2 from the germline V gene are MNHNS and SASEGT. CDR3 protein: CASNVVAGSNQPQHF. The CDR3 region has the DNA TGTGCCAGCAACGTGGTAGCGGGTAGCAATCAGCCCCAGCATTTT.

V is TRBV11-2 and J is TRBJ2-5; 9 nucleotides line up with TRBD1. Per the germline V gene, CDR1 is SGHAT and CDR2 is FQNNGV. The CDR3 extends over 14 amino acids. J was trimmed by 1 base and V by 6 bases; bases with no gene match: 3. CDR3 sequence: CASRKTGGQETQYF. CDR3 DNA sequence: TGTGCCAGCAGAAAGACAGGGGGCCAAGAGACCCAGTACTTC.